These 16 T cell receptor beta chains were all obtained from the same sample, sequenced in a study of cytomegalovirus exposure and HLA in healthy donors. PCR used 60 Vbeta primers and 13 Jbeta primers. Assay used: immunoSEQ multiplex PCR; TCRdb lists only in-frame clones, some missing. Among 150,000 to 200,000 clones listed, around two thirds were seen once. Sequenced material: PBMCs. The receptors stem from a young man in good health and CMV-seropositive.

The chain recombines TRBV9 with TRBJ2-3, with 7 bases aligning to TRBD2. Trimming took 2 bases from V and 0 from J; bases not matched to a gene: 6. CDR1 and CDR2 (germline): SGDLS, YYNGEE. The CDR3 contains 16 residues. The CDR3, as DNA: TGTGCCAGCAGCGTCCGGGAGGCTCCTAGCACAGATACGCAGTATTTT. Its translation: CASSVREAPSTDTQYF.

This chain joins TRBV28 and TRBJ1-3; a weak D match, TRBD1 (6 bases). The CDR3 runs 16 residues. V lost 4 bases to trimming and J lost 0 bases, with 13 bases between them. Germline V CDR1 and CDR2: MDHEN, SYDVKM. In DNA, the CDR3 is TGTGCCAGCAGTTCGGGGACATTTTACTCTGGAAACACCATATATTTT. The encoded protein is CASSSGTFYSGNTIYF.

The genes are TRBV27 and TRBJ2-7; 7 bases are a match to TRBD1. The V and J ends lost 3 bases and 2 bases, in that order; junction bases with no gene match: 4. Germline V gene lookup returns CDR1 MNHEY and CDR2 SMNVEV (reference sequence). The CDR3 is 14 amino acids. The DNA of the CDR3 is TGTGCCAGCAGTTTCACAGGGGCCACCTACGAGCAGTACTTC. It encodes CASSFTGATYEQYF.

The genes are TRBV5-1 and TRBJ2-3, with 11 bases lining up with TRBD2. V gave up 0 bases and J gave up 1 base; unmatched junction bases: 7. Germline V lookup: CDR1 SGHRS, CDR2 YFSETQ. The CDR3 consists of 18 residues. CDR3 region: CASSLVLAGASGTDTQYF. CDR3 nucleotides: TGCGCCAGCAGCTTGGTACTAGCGGGAGCCTCCGGCACAGATACGCAGTATTTT.

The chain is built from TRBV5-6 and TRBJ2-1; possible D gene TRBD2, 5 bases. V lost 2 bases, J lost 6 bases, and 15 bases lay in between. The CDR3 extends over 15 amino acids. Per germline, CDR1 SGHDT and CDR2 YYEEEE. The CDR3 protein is CASSFSEGWVNEQFF. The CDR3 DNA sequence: TGTGCCAGCAGCTTTAGTGAGGGTTGGGTCAATGAGCAGTTCTTC.

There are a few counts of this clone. This chain's CDR3 is CASSPEQGSSGELFF. Here the CDR3 DNA reads TGTGCCAGCTCACCTGAACAGGGATCCTCCGGGGAGCTGTTTTTT. This chain links TRBV18 with TRBJ2-2; maybe TRBD1 (6 bases). CDR3 length: 15 amino acids. V was pared by 3 bases and J by 6 bases, with 14 bases between. Germline V lookup: CDR1 KGHSH, CDR2 LQKENI. Filled out from reference TRBV18 and TRBJ2-2, the complete variable domain reads NAGVMQNPRHLVRRRGQEARLRCSPMKGHSHVYWYRQLPEEGLKFMVYLQKENIIDESGMPKERFSAEFPKEGPSILRIQQVVRGDSAAYFCASSPEQGSSGELFFGEGSRLTVL.

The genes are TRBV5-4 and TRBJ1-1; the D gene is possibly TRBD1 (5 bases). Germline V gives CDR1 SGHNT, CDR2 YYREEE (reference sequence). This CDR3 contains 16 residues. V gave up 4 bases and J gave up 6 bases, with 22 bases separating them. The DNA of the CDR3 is TGTGCCAGCAGCCCGGGGCCGGAGGGAGTAGTCGCTGAAGCTTTCTTT. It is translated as CASSPGPEGVVAEAFF.

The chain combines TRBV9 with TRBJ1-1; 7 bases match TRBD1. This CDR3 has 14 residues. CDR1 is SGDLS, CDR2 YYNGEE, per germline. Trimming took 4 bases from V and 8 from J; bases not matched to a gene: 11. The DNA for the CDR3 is TGTGCCAGCAGCATCGGGACAGCTCAGAGGGAAGCTTTCTTT. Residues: CASSIGTAQREAFF.

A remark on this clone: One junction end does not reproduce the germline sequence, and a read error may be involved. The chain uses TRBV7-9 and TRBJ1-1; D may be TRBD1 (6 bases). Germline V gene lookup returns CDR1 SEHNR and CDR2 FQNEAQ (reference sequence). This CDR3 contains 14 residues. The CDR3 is CSSSPVTGSTEAFF. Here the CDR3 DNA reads TGTTCCAGCAGCCCAGTCACAGGGAGCACTGAAGCTTTCTTT.

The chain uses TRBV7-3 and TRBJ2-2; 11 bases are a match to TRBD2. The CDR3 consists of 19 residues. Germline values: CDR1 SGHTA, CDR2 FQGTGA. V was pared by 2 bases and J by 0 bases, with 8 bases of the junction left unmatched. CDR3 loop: CASSLLLAGGHANTGELFF. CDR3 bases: TGTGCCAGCAGCTTACTTCTAGCGGGAGGACATGCGAACACCGGGGAGCTGTTTTTT. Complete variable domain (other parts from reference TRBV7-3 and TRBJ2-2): GAGVSQTPSNKVTEKGKYVELRCDPISGHTALYWYRQSLGQGPEFLIYFQGTGAADDSGLPNDRFFAVRPEGSVSTLKIQRTERGDSAVYLCASSLLLAGGHANTGELFFGEGSRLTVL.

The CDR3 DNA follows: TGCGCCAGCAGCCAAGGGACTAGCGGGTTCTACGAGCAGTACTTC. The encoded protein is CASSQGTSGFYEQYF. The chain combines TRBV4-1 with TRBJ2-7; TRBD2 matches 11 bases. V was pared by 1 base and J by 3 bases, with 2 bases of the junction left unmatched. The CDR3 runs 15 residues. CDR1 and CDR2 from the germline V gene are MGHRA and YSYEKL.

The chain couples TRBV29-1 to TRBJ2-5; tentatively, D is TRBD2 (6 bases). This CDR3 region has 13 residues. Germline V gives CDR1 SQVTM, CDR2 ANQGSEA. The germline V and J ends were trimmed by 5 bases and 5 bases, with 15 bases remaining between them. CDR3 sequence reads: CSVSRQGGETQYF. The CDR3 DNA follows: TGCAGCGTTTCCAGGCAGGGAGGTGAGACCCAGTACTTC.

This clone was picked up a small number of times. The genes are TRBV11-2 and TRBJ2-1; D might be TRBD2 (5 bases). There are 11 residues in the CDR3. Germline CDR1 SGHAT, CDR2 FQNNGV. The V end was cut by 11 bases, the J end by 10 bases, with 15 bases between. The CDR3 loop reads CAARRAGEQFF. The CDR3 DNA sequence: TGTGCCGCGAGGCGGGCCGGGGAGCAGTTCTTC.

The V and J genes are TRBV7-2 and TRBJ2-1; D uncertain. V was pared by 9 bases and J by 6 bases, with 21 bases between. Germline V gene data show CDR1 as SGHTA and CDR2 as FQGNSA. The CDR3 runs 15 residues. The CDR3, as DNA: TGTGCCAGTAGACGGAGCTCCCCGGGTCGCAATGAGCAGTTCTTC. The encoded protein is CASRRSSPGRNEQFF.

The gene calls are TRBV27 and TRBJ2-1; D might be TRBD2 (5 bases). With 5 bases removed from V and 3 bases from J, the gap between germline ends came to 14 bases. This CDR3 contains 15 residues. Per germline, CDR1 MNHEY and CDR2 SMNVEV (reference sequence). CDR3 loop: CASSLDSGYYNEQFF. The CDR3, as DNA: TGTGCCAGCAGTCTCGACTCGGGATACTACAATGAGCAGTTCTTC.

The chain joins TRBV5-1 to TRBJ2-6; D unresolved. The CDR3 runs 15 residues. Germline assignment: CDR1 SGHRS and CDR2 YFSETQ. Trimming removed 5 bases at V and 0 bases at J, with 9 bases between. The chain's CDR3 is CASRLIFSGANVLTF. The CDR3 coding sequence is TGCGCCAGCAGACTGATTTTCTCTGGGGCCAACGTCCTGACTTTC. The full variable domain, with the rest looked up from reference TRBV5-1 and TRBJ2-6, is KAGVTQTPRYLIKTRGQQVTLSCSPISGHRSVSWYQQTPGQGLQFLFEYFSETQRNKGNFPGRFSGRQFSNSRSEMNVSTLELGDSALYLCASRLIFSGANVLTFGAGSRLTVL.